This T cell receptor beta chain was recorded in a study of cytotoxic CD8 clonotypes in ibrutinib-treated CLL. General study findings and limits: Clonality (at baseline) was higher than in age-matched healthy donors and tracked circulating CD8+ T-cell counts. At progression, clonality fell back toward baseline after rising at ibrutinib response.

To note about this clone: What it binds is unknown.

From germline, CDR1 is SGHRS and CDR2 YFSETQ. This CDR3 comprises 13 residues. V lost 3 bases and J lost 4, with 10 bases in between. The protocol was immunoSEQ multiplex PCR, while the TCRdb copy is restricted to in-frame clones and leaves out a portion. The table includes some 200,000 clones, 75% to 85% detected once. This sequence joins TRBV5-1 and TRBJ1-2; D ambiguous. This sample comprised PBMCs, obtained after 12 months of ibrutinib treatment. The receptor was derived from a human donor with chronic lymphocytic leukemia. CDR3 amino acids: CASSSWTGYGYTF. CDR3 nucleotide sequence: TGCGCCAGCAGCTCCTGGACGGGCTATGGCTACACCTTC.